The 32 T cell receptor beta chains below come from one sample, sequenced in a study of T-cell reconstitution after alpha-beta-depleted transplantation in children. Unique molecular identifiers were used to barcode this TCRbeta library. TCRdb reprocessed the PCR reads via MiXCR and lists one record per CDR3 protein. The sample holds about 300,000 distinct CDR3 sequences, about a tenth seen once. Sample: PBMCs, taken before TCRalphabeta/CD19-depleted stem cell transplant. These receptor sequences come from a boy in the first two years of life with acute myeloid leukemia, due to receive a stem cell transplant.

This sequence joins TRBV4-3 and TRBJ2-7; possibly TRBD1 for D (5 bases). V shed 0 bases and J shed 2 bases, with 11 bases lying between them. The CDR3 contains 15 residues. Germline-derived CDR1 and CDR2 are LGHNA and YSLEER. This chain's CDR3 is CASSQEGARAYEQYF. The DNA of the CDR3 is TGCGCCAGCAGCCAAGAAGGGGCCAGGGCCTACGAGCAGTACTTC.

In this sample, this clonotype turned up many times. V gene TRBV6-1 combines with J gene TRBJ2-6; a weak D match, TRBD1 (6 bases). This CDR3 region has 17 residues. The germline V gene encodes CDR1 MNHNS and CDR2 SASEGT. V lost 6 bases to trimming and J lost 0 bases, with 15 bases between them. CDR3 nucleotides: TGTGCCAGCAGCCTGGACAGCTTCGTCTCTGGGGCCAACGTCCTGACTTTC. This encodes CASSLDSFVSGANVLTF.

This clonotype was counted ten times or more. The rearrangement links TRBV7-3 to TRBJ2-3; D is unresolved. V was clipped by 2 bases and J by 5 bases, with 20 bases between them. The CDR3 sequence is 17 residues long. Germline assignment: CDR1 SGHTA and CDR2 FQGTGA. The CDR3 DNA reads TGTGCCAGCAGCTTATTACCCGGCGTTCAGAGGATAGATACGCAGTATTTT. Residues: CASSLLPGVQRIDTQYF.

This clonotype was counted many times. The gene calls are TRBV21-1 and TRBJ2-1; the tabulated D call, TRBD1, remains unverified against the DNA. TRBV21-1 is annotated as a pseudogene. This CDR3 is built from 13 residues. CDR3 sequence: CASSKAGGNEQFF. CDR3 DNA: TGTGCCAGCAGCAAAGCGGGGGGGAATGAGCAGTTCTTC.

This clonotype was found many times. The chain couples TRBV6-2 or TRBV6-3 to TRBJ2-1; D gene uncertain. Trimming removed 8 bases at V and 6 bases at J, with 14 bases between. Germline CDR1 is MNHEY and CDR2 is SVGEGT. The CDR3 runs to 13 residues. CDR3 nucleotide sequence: TGTGCCAGCTATACTTCTAGGTTCAATGAGCAGTTCTTC. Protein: CASYTSRFNEQFF.

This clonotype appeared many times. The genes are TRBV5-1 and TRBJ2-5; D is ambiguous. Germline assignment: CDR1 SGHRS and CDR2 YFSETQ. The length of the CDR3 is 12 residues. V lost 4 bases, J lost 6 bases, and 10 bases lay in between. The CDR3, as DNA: TGCGCCAGCAGCCCCGACTGGAAGACCCAGTACTTC. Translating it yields CASSPDWKTQYF. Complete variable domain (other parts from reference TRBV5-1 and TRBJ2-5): KAGVTQTPRYLIKTRGQQVTLSCSPISGHRSVSWYQQTPGQGLQFLFEYFSETQRNKGNFPGRFSGRQFSNSRSEMNVSTLELGDSALYLCASSPDWKTQYFGPGTRLLVL.

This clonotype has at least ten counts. Written as DNA, the CDR3 is TGTGCCAGCAGCTTACTGGGACAGGGGTGGTACGATGAGCAGTTCTTC. This gives the protein CASSLLGQGWYDEQFF. J is TRBJ2-1 and V is TRBV11-2, with TRBD1 matching over 10 bases. CDR3 length equals 16 residues. Germline CDR1 is SGHAT and CDR2 is FQNNGV. J gave up 8 bases and V 2 bases, and 9 bases lay outside the gene matches.

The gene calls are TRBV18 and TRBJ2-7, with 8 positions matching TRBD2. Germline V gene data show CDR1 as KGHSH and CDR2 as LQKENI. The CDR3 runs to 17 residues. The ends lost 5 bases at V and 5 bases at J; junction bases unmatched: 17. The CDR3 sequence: CASSGGTSGRRFHEQYF. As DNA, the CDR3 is TGTGCCAGCTCAGGGGGGACTAGTGGGAGACGATTCCACGAGCAGTACTTC.

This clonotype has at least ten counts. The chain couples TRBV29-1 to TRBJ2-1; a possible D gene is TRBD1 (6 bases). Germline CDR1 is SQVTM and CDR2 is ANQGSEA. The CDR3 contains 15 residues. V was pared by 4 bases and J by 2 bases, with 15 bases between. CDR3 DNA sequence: TGCAGCGTTGCCTACGCCGGGACACCCTACAATGAGCAGTTCTTC. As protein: CSVAYAGTPYNEQFF.

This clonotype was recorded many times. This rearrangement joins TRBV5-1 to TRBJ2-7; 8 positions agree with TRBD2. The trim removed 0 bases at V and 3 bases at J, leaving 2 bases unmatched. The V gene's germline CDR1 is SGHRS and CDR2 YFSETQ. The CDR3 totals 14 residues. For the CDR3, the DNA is TGCGCCAGCAGCTTGGATCTAGCGGGCTACGAGCAGTACTTC. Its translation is CASSLDLAGYEQYF.

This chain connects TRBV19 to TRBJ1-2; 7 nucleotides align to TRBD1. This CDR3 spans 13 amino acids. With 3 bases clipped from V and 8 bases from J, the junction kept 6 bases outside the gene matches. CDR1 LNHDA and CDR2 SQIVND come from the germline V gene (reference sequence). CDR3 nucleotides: TGTGCCAGTAGTATCACCTCAGGGGGAGGCTACACCTTC. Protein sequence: CASSITSGGGYTF.

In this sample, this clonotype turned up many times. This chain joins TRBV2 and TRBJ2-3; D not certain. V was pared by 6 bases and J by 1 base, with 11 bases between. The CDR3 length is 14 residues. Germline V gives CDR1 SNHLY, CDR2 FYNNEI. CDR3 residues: CASSPDGGTDTQYF. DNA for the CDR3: TGTGCCAGCAGCCCCGACGGTGGCACAGATACGCAGTATTTT.

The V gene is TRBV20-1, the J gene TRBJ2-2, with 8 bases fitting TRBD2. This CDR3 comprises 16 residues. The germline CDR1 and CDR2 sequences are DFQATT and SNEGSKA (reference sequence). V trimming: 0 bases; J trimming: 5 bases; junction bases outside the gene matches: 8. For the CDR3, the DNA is TGCAGTGCTAGAGATCCCCGGGAGGGCCGTACCGGGGAGCTGTTTTTT. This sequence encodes CSARDPREGRTGELFF.

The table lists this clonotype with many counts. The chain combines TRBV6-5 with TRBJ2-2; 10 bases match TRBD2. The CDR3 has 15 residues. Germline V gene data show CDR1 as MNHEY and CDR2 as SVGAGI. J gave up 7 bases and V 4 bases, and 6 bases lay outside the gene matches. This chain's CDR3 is CASSLTSGMGGELFF. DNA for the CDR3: TGTGCCAGCAGTTTAACTAGCGGGATGGGCGGGGAGCTGTTTTTT.

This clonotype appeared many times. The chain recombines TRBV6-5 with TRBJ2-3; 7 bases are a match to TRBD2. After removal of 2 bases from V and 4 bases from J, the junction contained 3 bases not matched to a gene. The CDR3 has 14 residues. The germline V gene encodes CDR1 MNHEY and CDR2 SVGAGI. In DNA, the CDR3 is TGTGCCAGCAGTTACCTTAGCGGGTCAGATACGCAGTATTTT. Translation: CASSYLSGSDTQYF.

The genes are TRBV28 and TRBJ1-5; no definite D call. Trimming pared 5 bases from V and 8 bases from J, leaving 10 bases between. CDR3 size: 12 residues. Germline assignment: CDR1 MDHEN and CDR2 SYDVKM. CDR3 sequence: CASSDSGEPQHF. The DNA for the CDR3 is TGTGCCAGCAGTGATAGCGGGGAGCCCCAGCATTTT.

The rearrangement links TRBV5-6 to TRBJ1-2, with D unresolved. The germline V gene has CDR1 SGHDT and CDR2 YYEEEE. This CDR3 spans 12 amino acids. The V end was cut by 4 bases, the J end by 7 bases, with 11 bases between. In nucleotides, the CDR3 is TGTGCCAGCAGCCCCGCCCTCGGTGGCTACACCTTC. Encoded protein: CASSPALGGYTF.

This CDR3 reads CASSLNMPDGYTF. The CDR3 nucleotides read TGTGCCAGCAGCTTAAATATGCCAGATGGCTACACCTTC. The chain carries TRBV7-9 and TRBJ1-2, with D unclear. With 2 bases removed from V and 6 bases from J, the gap between germline ends came to 10 bases. Germline assignment: CDR1 SEHNR and CDR2 FQNEAQ (reference sequence). This CDR3 spans 13 amino acids.

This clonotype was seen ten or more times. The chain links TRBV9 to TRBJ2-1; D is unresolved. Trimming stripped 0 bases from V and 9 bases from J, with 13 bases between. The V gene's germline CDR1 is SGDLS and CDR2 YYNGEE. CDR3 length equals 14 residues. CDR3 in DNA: TGTGCCAGCAGCGTAGCTCCGGGCGGCTCTGAGCAGTTCTTC. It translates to CASSVAPGGSEQFF. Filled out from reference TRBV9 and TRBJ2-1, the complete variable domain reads DSGVTQTPKHLITATGQRVTLRCSPRSGDLSVYWYQQSLDQGLQFLIQYYNGEERAKGNILERFSAQQFPDLHSELNLSSLELGDSALYFCASSVAPGGSEQFFGPGTRLTVL.

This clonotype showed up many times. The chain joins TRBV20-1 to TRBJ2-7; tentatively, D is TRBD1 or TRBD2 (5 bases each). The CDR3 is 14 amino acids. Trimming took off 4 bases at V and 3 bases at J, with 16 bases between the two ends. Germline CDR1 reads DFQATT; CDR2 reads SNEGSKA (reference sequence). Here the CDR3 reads CSAKEPGTRYEQYF. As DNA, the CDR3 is TGCAGTGCTAAAGAACCGGGGACCCGCTACGAGCAGTACTTC.

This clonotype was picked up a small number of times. The CDR3 is CASSFSGGANYEQYF. In nucleotides, the CDR3 is TGTGCCAGCAGCTTTAGCGGGGGGGCGAATTACGAGCAGTACTTC. The rearrangement joins TRBV7-2 to TRBJ2-7; the match to TRBD2 covers 11 bases. The V gene end was trimmed by 3 bases and the J gene end by 4 bases; junction bases not matched to a gene: 5. CDR1 SGHTA and CDR2 FQGNSA come from the germline V gene. The length of the CDR3 is 15 residues.

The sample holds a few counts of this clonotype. The CDR3 region has the DNA TGTGCCAGCAGCCGGACATGGGGCCCGGGCGACAATGAGCAGTTCTTC. It is translated as CASSRTWGPGDNEQFF. V is TRBV2 and J is TRBJ2-1, with D possibly matching TRBD1 (5 bases). Germline-derived CDR1 and CDR2 are SNHLY and FYNNEI. Trimming pared 6 bases from V and 5 bases from J, leaving 20 bases between. This CDR3 is built from 16 residues.

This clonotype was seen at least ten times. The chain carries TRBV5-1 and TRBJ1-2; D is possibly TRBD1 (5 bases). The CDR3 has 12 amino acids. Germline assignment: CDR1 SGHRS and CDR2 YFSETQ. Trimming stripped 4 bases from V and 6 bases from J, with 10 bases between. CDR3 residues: CASSPRQNGYTF. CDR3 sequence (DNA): TGCGCCAGCAGCCCCCGACAGAATGGCTACACCTTC.

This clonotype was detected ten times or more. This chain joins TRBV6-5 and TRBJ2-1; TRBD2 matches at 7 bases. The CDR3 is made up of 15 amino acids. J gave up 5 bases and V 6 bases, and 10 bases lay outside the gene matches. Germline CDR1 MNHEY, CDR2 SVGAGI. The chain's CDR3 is CASSPGSGRHNEQFF. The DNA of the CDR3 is TGTGCCAGCAGCCCGGGTAGCGGGCGCCACAATGAGCAGTTCTTC.

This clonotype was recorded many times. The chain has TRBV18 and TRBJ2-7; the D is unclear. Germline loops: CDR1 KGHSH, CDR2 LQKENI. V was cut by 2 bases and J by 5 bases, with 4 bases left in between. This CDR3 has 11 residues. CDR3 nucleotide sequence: TGTGCCAGCTCACCAACCGACGAGCAGTACTTC. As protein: CASSPTDEQYF.

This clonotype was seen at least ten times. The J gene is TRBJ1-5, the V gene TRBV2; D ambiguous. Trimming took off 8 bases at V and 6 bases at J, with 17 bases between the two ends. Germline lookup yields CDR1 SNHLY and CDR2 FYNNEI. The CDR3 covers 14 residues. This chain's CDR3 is CASETSGGGQPQHF. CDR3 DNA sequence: TGTGCCAGCGAGACATCTGGAGGCGGTCAGCCCCAGCATTTT.

CDR3 bases: TGTGCCAGCAGCGTGAACCGGGAGCGGGCTTACAATGAGCAGTTCTTC. The encoded protein is CASSVNRERAYNEQFF. This chain joins TRBV9 and TRBJ2-1; tentative D call: TRBD2 (6 bases). Trimming pared 2 bases from V and 4 bases from J, leaving 16 bases between. There are 16 residues in the CDR3. The germline V gene has CDR1 SGDLS and CDR2 YYNGEE.

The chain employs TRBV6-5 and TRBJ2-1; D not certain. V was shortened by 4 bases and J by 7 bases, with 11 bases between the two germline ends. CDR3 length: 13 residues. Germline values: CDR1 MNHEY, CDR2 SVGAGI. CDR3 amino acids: CASSWRNSNEQFF. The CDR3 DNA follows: TGTGCCAGCAGTTGGCGAAATTCTAATGAGCAGTTCTTC.

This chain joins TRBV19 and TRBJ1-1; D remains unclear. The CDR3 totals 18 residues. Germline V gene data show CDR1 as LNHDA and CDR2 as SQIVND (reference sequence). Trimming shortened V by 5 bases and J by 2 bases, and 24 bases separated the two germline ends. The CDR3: CASSPIRSRAGYNTEAFF. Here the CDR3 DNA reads TGTGCCAGTAGTCCTATACGCTCAAGGGCCGGGTACAACACTGAAGCTTTCTTT.

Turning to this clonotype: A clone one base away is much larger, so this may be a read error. As DNA, the CDR3 is TGCAGTGCTAGAGATTGGGACAGGGAAGGCACAAATACGCAGTATTTT. As protein: CSARDWDREGTNTQYF. The rearrangement uses TRBV20-1 and TRBJ2-3, with 9 bases lining up with TRBD1. The CDR3 is 16 amino acids. Germline V gives CDR1 DFQATT, CDR2 SNEGSKA (reference sequence).

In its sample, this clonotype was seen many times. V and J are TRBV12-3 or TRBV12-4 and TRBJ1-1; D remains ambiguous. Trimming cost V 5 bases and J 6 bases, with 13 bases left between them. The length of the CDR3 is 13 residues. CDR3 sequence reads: CASSPTRQSEAFF. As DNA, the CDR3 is TGTGCCAGCAGTCCCACTCGGCAGTCTGAAGCTTTCTTT.

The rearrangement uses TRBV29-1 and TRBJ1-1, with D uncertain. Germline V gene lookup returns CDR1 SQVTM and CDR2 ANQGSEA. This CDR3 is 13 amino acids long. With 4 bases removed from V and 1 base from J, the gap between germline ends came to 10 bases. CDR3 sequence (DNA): TGCAGCGTTGGCGACGGAGGGAACACTGAAGCTTTCTTT. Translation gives CSVGDGGNTEAFF.